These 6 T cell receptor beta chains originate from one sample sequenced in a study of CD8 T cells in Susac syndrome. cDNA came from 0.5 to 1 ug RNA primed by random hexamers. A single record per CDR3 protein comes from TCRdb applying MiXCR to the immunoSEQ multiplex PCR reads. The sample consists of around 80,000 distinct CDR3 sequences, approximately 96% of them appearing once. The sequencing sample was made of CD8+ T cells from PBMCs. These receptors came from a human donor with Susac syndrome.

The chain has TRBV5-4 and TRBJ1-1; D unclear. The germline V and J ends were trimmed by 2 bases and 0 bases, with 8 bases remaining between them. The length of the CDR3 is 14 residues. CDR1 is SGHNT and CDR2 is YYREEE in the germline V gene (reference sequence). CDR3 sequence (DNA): TGTGCCAGCAGCTTAACCACCGTGAACACTGAAGCTTTCTTT. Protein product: CASSLTTVNTEAFF.

The CDR3 region has the DNA TGTGCCAGCAGCCAAGCGAGTTTGGGAATTGAGTTCGCGGATACGCAGTATTTT. Translating it yields CASSQASLGIEFADTQYF. The rearrangement uses TRBV14 and TRBJ2-3; D is unresolved. CDR3 length: 18 residues. Germline assignment: CDR1 SGHDN and CDR2 FVKESK. Trimming took 1 base from V and 6 from J, leaving 23 bases between them.

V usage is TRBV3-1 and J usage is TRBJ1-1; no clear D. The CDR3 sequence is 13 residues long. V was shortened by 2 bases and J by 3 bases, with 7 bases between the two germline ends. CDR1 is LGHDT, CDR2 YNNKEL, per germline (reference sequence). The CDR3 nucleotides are TGTGCCAGCAGCCAATCCGTGGACACTGAAGCTTTCTTT. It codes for CASSQSVDTEAFF.

The CDR3 is CASRESGELFF. DNA of the CDR3: TGTGCCAGCAGGGAATCCGGGGAGCTGTTTTTT. The chain combines TRBV12-3 or TRBV12-4 with TRBJ2-2; no clear D gene. The CDR3 covers 11 residues. Trimming removed 6 bases from V and 6 bases from J, with 5 bases in between.

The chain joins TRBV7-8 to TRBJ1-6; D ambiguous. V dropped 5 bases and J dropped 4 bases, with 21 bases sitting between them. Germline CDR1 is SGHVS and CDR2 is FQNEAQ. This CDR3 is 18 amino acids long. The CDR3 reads CASSLQRPLPPYNSPLHF. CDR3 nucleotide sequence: TGTGCCAGCAGCCTACAGAGACCCTTACCTCCTTATAATTCACCCCTCCACTTT.

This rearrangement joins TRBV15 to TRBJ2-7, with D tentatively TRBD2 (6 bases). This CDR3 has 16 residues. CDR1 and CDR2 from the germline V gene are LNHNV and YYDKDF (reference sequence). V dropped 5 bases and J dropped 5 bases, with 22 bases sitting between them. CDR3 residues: CATSGGRSGPLDEQYF. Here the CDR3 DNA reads TGTGCCACCAGCGGGGGGAGAAGCGGGCCTCTCGACGAGCAGTACTTC.